The following is a T cell receptor beta chain sequence with its context. Its antigen is unknown. The read ends 3 residues early relative to the CDR3; the germline J gene fills the gap. The data derive from a study of T cell clonality in common variable immunodeficiency. Findings of the study overall: Common variable immunodeficiency TCR beta sequences reportedly had fewer deletions and N-nucleotide insertions. TCRbeta clonality was increased in CVID versus healthy controls.

This CDR3 region has 13 residues. Looked up from germline, CDR1 is GTSNPN and CDR2 is SVGIG (reference sequence). The table came from immunoSEQ multiplex PCR; TCRdb's copy has only in-frame clones and leaves some out. The sample lists 30,000 to 40,000 clones, none appearing once, the ten largest making up roughly a tenth. The receptor's source is a person aged 18-70 years in good health. Sequencing was done on a sample of peripheral blood mononuclear cells. The rearrangement uses TRBV30 and TRBJ1-2; no definite D call. CDR3 DNA, as far as it was read: TGTGCCTGGAGTCGGGGAAGCACAGATACC. Its protein is CAWSRGSTDT. The whole CDR3 sequence is CAWSRGSTDTYTF.